Below, 16 T cell receptor beta chains from the same sample are listed, as sequenced in a study of tumor-infiltrating lymphocytes in primary liver carcinoma. Starting from around 510 ng of total RNA, TCR beta cDNA was produced with a primer in the constant region. Nested multiplex PCR, run for three rounds with slightly modified ARM-PCR, yielded TCR beta libraries. Each of the first two PCR rounds ran nine to ten cycles with TRBV1-TRBV30 forward and C-beta reverse primers. TCRdb passed the multiplex PCR reads through MiXCR, listing each CDR3 protein once. The sample carries 190,000 or so distinct CDR3 sequences, less than 70% recorded once. The researchers obtained blood RNA from unsorted whole blood and also extracted germline DNA. Sequenced input: peripheral blood. All receptors come from a woman in her sixties or seventies with primary liver carcinoma and hepatitis B virus infection.

In its sample, this clonotype was seen many times. The chain is built from TRBV7-9 and TRBJ2-1, with a tentative D call TRBD2 (6 bases). Trimming pared 5 bases from V and 4 bases from J, leaving 18 bases between. Germline CDR1 SEHNR, CDR2 FQNEAQ (reference sequence). This CDR3 comprises 16 residues. The CDR3 coding sequence is TGTGCCAGCAGCCGCGAAGGACGGAGGGGTTACAATGAGCAGTTCTTC. It codes for CASSREGRRGYNEQFF.

The V call is TRBV12-3 or TRBV12-4, the J call TRBJ1-4; D gene ambiguous. The CDR3 is made up of 11 amino acids. Trimming cost V 3 bases and J 17 bases, with 13 bases left between them. The CDR3 DNA sequence: TGTGCCAGCAGTTTCCTCGGGGAGGTTTTTTTT. Its translation is CASSFLGEVFF.

A word on this clonotype: This may arise from a read error, as a much more abundant clone is one base away. The chain combines TRBV12-3 or TRBV12-4 with TRBJ2-1; possible D gene TRBD1, 5 bases. V was clipped by 6 bases and J by 3 bases, with 9 bases between them. The length of the CDR3 is 13 residues. CDR3 bases: TGTGCCAGCAGCCAGGGCGGCTACAATGAGCAGTTCTTC. As protein: CASSQGGYNEQFF.

On this clonotype: Compared with germline, one end of the junction differs, possibly owing to a read error. The CDR3 DNA reads as TGTGCCAGCAGCCTTTTACTAGCGGGAGGGCACACAGATACTCAGTATTTT. Translation: CASSLLLAGGHTDTQYF. This sequence joins TRBV11-2 and TRBJ2-3, with TRBD2 matching 13 bases. CDR3 length: 17 amino acids. Germline V lookup: CDR1 SGHAT, CDR2 FQNNGV.

A word on this clonotype: The junction and the germline gene differ at one end; a read error may be behind it. The chain employs TRBV6-6 and TRBJ2-1; D is possibly TRBD1 or TRBD2 (6 bases each). The germline CDR1 and CDR2 sequences are MNHNY and SVGAGI (reference sequence). CDR3 length: 16 residues. The CDR3 loop reads CVSSYSLGGYRDEQFF. CDR3 coding DNA: TGTGTCAGCAGTTACTCGTTGGGGGGCTATCGGGATGAGCAGTTCTTC.

This clonotype has a single count. An end of the junction does not agree with germline; a read error may underlie this. This sequence joins TRBV11-2 and TRBJ2-3; D remains unclear. The CDR3 extends over 12 amino acids. Germline V gives CDR1 SGHAT, CDR2 FQNNGV. The CDR3 sequence is CASSGTTNTQYF. In DNA, the CDR3 is TGTGCCAGCAGCGGTACCACAAATACTCAGTATTTT.

This chain joins TRBV12-5 and TRBJ2-5; the D gene could be TRBD1 or TRBD2 (5 bases each). Germline V gene lookup returns CDR1 LGHNT and CDR2 FRNRAP. This CDR3 comprises 15 residues. CDR3 DNA: TGTATTAGTGGTACCTCGGACAACCCGGGGGAGACCCAGTACTTC. It specifies CISGTSDNPGETQYF.

About this clonotype: This sequence may be a read error, since a much larger clone differs from it by one base. The chain combines TRBV14 with TRBJ2-5, with 10 bases lining up with TRBD2. The CDR3 contains 16 residues. The germline V gene encodes CDR1 SGHDN and CDR2 FVKESK. CDR3 coding DNA: TGTGCCAGCAGCCTGCGAGCGGGAGGGAACCAAGAGACCCGGTACTTC. It specifies CASSLRAGGNQETRYF.

On this clonotype itself: A junction end diverges from the germline sequence, so it may reflect a read error. The chain uses TRBV4-2 and TRBJ2-7, with 9 bases lining up with TRBD1. Germline-derived CDR1 and CDR2 are LGHNA and YNFKEQ. The CDR3 spans 15 residues. The CDR3 sequence is CAGSQDPTGGYEQYF. CDR3 nucleotide sequence: TGTGCCGGCAGTCAAGATCCGACAGGGGGCTACGAGCAGTACTTC.

Turning to this clonotype: This may be a read error: a much more frequent sequence differs by one nucleotide. The genes are TRBV12-3 or TRBV12-4 and TRBJ2-3; D is unresolved. This CDR3 is 11 amino acids long. The CDR3 DNA follows: TGTGCCAGCAGTGTCAAAGGCCTCCTCCATTTT. Translating gives CASSVKGLLHF.

This clonotype was observed a single time. The J gene is TRBJ2-1, the V gene TRBV18, with D hard to call. V was clipped by 0 bases and J by 4 bases, with 13 bases between them. This CDR3 is 16 amino acids long. Germline-derived CDR1 and CDR2 are KGHSH and LQKENI. The CDR3 region is CASSPPGPNLYNEQFF. Written as DNA, the CDR3 is TGTGCCAGCTCACCACCGGGCCCCAATCTTTACAATGAGCAGTTCTTC.

For this clonotype: The CDR3 carries no conserved terminal phenylalanine or tryptophan, so it likely arises from a read error. Because the CDR3's place on the DNA is in doubt, the DNA is left out and the CDR3 is given as listed by TCRdb. The chain links TRBV21-1 to TRBJ2-2; whether TRBD2, the table's D call, matches the DNA was not checked. TRBV21-1 is classified as a pseudogene. The CDR3 has 17 amino acids, counting both end residues. The CDR3 sequence is CASSKRAGVINRGELFL.

This clonotype was counted only a few times. The chain joins TRBV10-1 to TRBJ2-2, with 9 bases that match TRBD1. The length of the CDR3 is 15 residues. CDR1 is WNHNN and CDR2 is SYGVQD in the germline V gene (reference sequence). V was clipped by 1 base and J by 6 bases; unmatched bases: 3. The CDR3 loop is CASSELQGAAGELFF. The CDR3 DNA sequence: TGCGCCAGCAGTGAGTTACAGGGGGCGGCCGGGGAGCTGTTTTTT.

The chain uses TRBV5-1 and TRBJ1-4; 9 bases agree with TRBD1. The V segment lost 2 bases and the J segment 5 bases; nucleotides outside the gene matches: 7. Germline CDR1 SGHRS, CDR2 YFSETQ. The CDR3 covers 16 residues. In nucleotides, the CDR3 is TGCGCCAGCAGCTTTATGCCGGGACAGGGCAATGAAAAACTGTTTTTT. Protein product: CASSFMPGQGNEKLFF.

A note on this clonotype: Germline is not matched at one junction end, which may reflect a read error. This CDR3 reads CANSLRLAGVSYSEQFF. Here the CDR3 DNA reads TGTGCCAACAGCCTCCGACTAGCGGGAGTGAGTTACAGTGAGCAGTTCTTC. The chain links TRBV11-2 to TRBJ2-1; 12 bases agree with TRBD2. There are 17 residues in the CDR3. Germline V gene sequence: CDR1 SGHAT, CDR2 FQNNGV.

As regards this clonotype: The germline gene is not matched at one end of the junction; a read error may be the cause. The chain combines TRBV14 with TRBJ1-1; D unresolved. CDR3 size: 13 residues. Germline CDR1 and CDR2: SGHDN and FVKESK. The CDR3 is CANSPRVDTEAFF. The CDR3 nucleotides are TGTGCCAACAGCCCTAGGGTGGACACTGAAGCTTTCTTT.